Shown below are 11 T cell receptor beta chains from a single sample sequenced in a study of blood T cell repertoires in COVID-19. The table came from immunoSEQ multiplex PCR; TCRdb's copy has only in-frame clones and leaves some out. The profile shows more than 110,000 clones, around 81% of them singletons. The sequencing input was peripheral blood. The source is a human donor in a cohort sampled during active COVID-19.

This clone was found a few times. The chain carries TRBV6-5 and TRBJ2-7, with 9 bases fitting TRBD1. This CDR3 has 15 residues. Germline lookup yields CDR1 MNHEY and CDR2 SVGAGI. V shed 6 bases and J 0 bases; nucleotides not matched to a gene: 6. CDR3 bases: TGTGCCAGCAGCAAACAGGGGGCTTCCTCCTACGAGCAGTACTTC. Amino acid sequence: CASSKQGASSYEQYF.

V gene TRBV18 combines with J gene TRBJ2-1; D gene ambiguous. V was cut by 2 bases and J by 4 bases, with 12 bases left in between. This CDR3 is built from 15 residues. Per germline, CDR1 KGHSH and CDR2 LQKENI. The CDR3 bases are TGTGCCAGCTCACCAAGCACAGATACTTACAATGAGCAGTTCTTC. This translates into CASSPSTDTYNEQFF.

The chain employs TRBV3-1 (or the pseudogene TRBV3-2) and TRBJ2-7; tentative D call: TRBD2 (6 bases). This CDR3 region has 11 residues. Germline loops: CDR1 LGHDT, CDR2 YNNKEL (reference sequence). Trimming stripped 11 bases from V and 3 bases from J, with 11 bases between. Written as DNA, the CDR3 is TGTGCCTCGGAGGGGATCTACGAGCAGTACTTC. Translated, it gives CASEGIYEQYF.

This chain joins TRBV3-1 (or the pseudogene TRBV3-2) and TRBJ1-3; 8 bases agree with TRBD1. The CDR3 loop spans 14 amino acids. Trimming removed 0 bases from V and 7 bases from J; junction bases left unmatched: 2. CDR1 and CDR2 from the germline V gene are LGHDT and YNNKEL (reference sequence). Here the CDR3 reads CASSQEQGANTIYF. The DNA of the CDR3 is TGTGCCAGCAGCCAAGAGCAGGGGGCTAACACCATATATTTT.

This rearrangement joins TRBV11-2 to TRBJ2-7; TRBD1 is a possible D gene (6 bases). V lost 4 bases, J lost 1 base, and 11 bases lay in between. The length of the CDR3 is 14 residues. The germline gives CDR1 SGHAT, CDR2 FQNNGV. CDR3 DNA: TGTGCCAGCAGCTACGGACAGCCTTCCTACGAGCAGTACTTC. Its protein product is CASSYGQPSYEQYF.

The count of this clone is one. The gene calls are TRBV3-1 (or the pseudogene TRBV3-2) and TRBJ2-2; a possible D gene is TRBD2 (6 bases). The CDR3 totals 16 residues. Trimming left V 4 bases short and J 1 base short, with 13 bases between. Germline values: CDR1 LGHDT, CDR2 YNNKEL (reference sequence). The CDR3 is CASSLRVGGNTGELFF. The CDR3 nucleotides read TGTGCCAGCAGCCTCCGCGTCGGGGGGAACACCGGGGAGCTGTTTTTT.

The rearrangement uses TRBV11-3 and TRBJ2-7; 9 positions match TRBD1. The CDR3 contains 14 residues. Germline loops: CDR1 SGHNT, CDR2 YENEEA. Germline trimming cut 1 base from V and 4 bases from J; bases unmatched to any gene: 2. CDR3 bases: TGTGCCAGCAGCTTAGGGGGACAGGGTTACGAGCAGTACTTC. This translates into CASSLGGQGYEQYF.

This sequence joins TRBV5-3 and TRBJ1-3, with D possibly TRBD1 on 5 matching bases. TRBV5-3 is noted as an ORF with a role that remains uncertain. The CDR3 sequence is 19 residues long. V lost 0 bases to trimming and J lost 0 bases, with 19 bases between them. The CDR3 region is CARSLVQARGSTSGNTIYF. DNA for the CDR3: TGTGCCAGAAGCTTGGTGCAGGCGCGGGGGTCAACCTCTGGAAACACCATATATTTT.

The chain uses TRBV10-3 and TRBJ2-2; possibly TRBD1 for D (5 bases). The CDR3 length is 14 residues. The V and J ends lost 2 bases and 7 bases respectively, with 11 bases between them. Germline V gene sequence: CDR1 ENHRY, CDR2 SYGVKD. CDR3 coding DNA: TGTGCCATCAGTGAGATTCAAACAGGCGGGGAGCTGTTTTTT. It encodes CAISEIQTGGELFF.

The chain is built from TRBV3-1 (or the pseudogene TRBV3-2) and TRBJ1-3, with TRBD1 identical over 11 bases. The germline CDR1 and CDR2 sequences are LGHDT and YNNKEL (reference sequence). With V trimmed by 2 bases and J by 4 bases, 16 bases remained unmatched. The CDR3 loop spans 20 amino acids. CDR3 DNA: TGTGCCAGCAGCCAAACTCCCCTAACCCCGGGACAGGGGGGGGGAAACACCATATATTTT. Translated, it gives CASSQTPLTPGQGGGNTIYF.

This clone was counted a few times. This chain uses TRBV2 with TRBJ1-1; TRBD1 agrees at 8 bases. V lost 8 bases, J lost 5 bases, and 7 bases stayed unmatched. The CDR3 runs 13 residues. Germline V gene data show CDR1 as SNHLY and CDR2 as FYNNEI. The CDR3 nucleotides read TGTGCCAGCGGGACAGGTCGGAGAACTGAAGCTTTCTTT. Translating it yields CASGTGRRTEAFF.